Following are 4 T cell receptor beta chains from one sample sequenced in a study of blood T cell repertoires in COVID-19. Assay: immunoSEQ multiplex PCR; the TCRdb copy retains only in-frame clones and omits some. The sample has 330,000 or so clones; about 92% are singletons. Specimen: PBMCs or T cells enriched from blood (not recorded which). All receptors derive from a woman in her twenties or thirties who had recovered from COVID-19.

The chain employs TRBV6-4 and TRBJ2-5; D perhaps matches TRBD2 (6 bases). The CDR3 has 15 residues. CDR1 MRHNA and CDR2 SNTAGT come from the germline V gene. V lost 10 bases and J lost 5, with 23 bases in between. The CDR3 bases are TGTGCCACTTCTCGGGGAGGAGGTTTTGGGGAGACCCAGTACTTC. Encoded protein: CATSRGGGFGETQYF.

A single count supports this clone. V and J are TRBV7-2 and TRBJ2-5, with D perhaps matching TRBD2 (7 bases). Per the germline V gene, CDR1 is SGHTA and CDR2 is FQGNSA. The V end was cut by 0 bases, the J end by 2 bases, with 16 bases between. This CDR3 contains 17 residues. The CDR3 DNA reads as TGTGCCAGCAGCTTAGCCGTGACTAGGGGGGGACAAGAGACCCAGTACTTC. This translates into CASSLAVTRGGQETQYF.

J is TRBJ1-2 and V is TRBV5-1, with TRBD1 matching over 7 bases. V gave up 0 bases and J gave up 8 bases; unmatched junction bases: 4. Germline values: CDR1 SGHRS, CDR2 YFSETQ. The CDR3 is made up of 13 amino acids. The CDR3 reads CASSLDRGGGYTF. CDR3 DNA: TGCGCCAGCAGCTTGGACAGGGGCGGCGGCTACACCTTC.

The V gene is TRBV7-8, the J gene TRBJ1-1; D is unclear. Germline V gives CDR1 SGHVS, CDR2 FQNEAQ. The V end was cut by 5 bases, the J end by 5 bases, with 12 bases between. This CDR3 spans 13 amino acids. CDR3 DNA: TGTGCCAGCAGCCCGCGGGCCGATACTGAAGCTTTCTTT. This codes for CASSPRADTEAFF.